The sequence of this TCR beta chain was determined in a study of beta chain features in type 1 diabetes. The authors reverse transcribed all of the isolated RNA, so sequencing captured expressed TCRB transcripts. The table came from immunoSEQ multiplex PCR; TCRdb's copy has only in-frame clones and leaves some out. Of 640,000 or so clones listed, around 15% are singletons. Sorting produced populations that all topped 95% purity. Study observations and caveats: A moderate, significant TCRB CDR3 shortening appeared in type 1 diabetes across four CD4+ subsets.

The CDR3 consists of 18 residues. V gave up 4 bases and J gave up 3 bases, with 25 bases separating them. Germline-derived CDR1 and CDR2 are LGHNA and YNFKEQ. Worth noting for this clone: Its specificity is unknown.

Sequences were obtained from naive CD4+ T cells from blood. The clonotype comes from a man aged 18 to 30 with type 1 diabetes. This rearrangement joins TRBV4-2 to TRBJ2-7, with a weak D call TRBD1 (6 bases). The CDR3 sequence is CASSRQPQGPLSFYEQYF. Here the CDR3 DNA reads TGTGCCAGCAGCCGACAACCACAGGGTCCGCTTTCTTTCTACGAGCAGTACTTC.